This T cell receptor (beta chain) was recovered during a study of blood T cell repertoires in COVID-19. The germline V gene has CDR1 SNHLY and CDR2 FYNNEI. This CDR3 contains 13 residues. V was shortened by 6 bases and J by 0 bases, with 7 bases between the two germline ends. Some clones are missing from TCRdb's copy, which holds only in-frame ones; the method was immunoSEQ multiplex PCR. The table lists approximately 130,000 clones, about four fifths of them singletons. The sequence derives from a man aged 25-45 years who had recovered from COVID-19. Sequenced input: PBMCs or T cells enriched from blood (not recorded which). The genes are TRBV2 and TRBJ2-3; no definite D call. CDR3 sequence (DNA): TGTGCCAGCAGGGGCTTGAGCACAGATACGCAGTATTTT. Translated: CASRGLSTDTQYF.